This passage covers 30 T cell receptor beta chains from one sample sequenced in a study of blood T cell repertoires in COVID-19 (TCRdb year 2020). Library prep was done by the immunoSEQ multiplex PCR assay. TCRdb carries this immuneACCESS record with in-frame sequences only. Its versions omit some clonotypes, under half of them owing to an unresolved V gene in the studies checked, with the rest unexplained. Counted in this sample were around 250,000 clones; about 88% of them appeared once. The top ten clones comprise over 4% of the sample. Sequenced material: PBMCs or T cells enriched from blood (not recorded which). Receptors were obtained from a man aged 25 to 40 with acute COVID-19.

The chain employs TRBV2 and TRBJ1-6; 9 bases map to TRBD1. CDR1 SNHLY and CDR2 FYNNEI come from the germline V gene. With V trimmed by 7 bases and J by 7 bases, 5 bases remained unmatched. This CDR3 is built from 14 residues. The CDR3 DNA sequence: TGTGCCAGCAACCCGGGACAGGGAAATTCACCCCTCCACTTT. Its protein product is CASNPGQGNSPLHF.

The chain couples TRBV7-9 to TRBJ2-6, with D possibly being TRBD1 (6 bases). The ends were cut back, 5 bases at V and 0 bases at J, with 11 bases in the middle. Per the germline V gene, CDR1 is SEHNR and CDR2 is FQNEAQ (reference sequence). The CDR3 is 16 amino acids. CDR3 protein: CASSNGQRSGANVLTF. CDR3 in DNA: TGTGCCAGCAGCAACGGACAGCGCTCTGGGGCCAACGTCCTGACTTTC.

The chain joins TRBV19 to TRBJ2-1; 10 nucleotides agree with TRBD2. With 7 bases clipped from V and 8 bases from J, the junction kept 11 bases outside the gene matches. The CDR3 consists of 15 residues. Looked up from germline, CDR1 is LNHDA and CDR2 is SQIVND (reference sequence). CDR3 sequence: CASTRSGGALYEQFF. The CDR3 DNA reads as TGTGCCAGTACCCGCAGCGGGGGGGCCTTGTATGAGCAGTTCTTC.

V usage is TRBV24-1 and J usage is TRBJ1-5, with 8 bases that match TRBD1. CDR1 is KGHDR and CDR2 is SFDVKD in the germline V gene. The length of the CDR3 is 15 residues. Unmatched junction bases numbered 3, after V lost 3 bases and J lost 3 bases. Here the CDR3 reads CATSDTQGANQPQHF. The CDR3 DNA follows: TGTGCCACCAGTGATACCCAGGGGGCCAATCAGCCCCAGCATTTT.

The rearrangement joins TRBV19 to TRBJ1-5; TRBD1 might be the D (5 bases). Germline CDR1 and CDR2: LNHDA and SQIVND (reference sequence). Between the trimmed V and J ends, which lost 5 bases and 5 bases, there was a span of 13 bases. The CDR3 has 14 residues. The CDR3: CASSPGGTYQPQHF. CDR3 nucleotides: TGTGCCAGTAGTCCCGGGGGAACCTATCAGCCCCAGCATTTT.

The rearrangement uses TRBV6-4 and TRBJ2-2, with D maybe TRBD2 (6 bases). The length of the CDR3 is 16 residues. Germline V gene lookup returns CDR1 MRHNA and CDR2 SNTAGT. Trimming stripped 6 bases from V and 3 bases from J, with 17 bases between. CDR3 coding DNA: TGTGCCAGCAGCGAAGACGGGACTCGGCACACCGGGGAGCTGTTTTTT. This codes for CASSEDGTRHTGELFF.

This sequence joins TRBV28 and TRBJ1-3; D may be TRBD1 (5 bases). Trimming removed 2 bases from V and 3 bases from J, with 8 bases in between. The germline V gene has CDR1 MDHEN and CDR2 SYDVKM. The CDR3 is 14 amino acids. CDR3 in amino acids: CASSLGTFGNTIYF. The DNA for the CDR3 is TGTGCCAGCAGTTTAGGGACTTTTGGAAACACCATATATTTT. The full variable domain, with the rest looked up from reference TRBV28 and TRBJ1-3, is DVKVTQSSRYLVKRTGEKVFLECVQDMDHENMFWYRQDPGLGLRLIYFSYDVKMKEKGDIPEGYSVSREKKERFSLILESASTNQTSMYLCASSLGTFGNTIYFGEGSWLTVV.

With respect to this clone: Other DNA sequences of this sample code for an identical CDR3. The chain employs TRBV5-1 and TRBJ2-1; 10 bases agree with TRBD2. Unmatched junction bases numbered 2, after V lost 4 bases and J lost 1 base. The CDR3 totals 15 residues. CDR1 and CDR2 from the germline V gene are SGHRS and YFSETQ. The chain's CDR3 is CASSVTSGSYNEQFF. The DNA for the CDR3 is TGCGCCAGCAGCGTGACTAGCGGGTCCTACAATGAGCAGTTCTTC.

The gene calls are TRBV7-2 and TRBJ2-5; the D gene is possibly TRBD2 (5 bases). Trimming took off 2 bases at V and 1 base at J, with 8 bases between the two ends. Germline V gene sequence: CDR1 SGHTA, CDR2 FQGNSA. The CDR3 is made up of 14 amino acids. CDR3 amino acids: CASSLLRAQETQYF. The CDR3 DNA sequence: TGTGCCAGCAGCTTATTGCGGGCCCAAGAGACCCAGTACTTC.

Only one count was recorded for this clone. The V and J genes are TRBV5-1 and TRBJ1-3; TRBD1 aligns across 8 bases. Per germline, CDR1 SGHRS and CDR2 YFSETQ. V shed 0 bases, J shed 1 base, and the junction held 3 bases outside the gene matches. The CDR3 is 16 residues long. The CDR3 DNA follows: TGCGCCAGCAGCTTGGGCGACAGGGGTTCTGGAAACACCATATATTTT. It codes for CASSLGDRGSGNTIYF.

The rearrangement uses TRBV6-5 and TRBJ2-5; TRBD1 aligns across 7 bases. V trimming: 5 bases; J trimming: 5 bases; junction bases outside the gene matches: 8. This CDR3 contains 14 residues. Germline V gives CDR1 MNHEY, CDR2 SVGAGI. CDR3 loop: CASSPRSGGETQYF. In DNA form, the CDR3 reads TGTGCCAGCAGTCCTAGATCAGGGGGTGAGACCCAGTACTTC.

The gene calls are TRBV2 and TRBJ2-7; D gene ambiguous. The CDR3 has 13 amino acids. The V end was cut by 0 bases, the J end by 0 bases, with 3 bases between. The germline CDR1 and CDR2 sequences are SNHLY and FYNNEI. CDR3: CASSEAISYEQYV. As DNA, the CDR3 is TGTGCCAGCAGTGAAGCTATCTCCTACGAGCAGTACGTC.

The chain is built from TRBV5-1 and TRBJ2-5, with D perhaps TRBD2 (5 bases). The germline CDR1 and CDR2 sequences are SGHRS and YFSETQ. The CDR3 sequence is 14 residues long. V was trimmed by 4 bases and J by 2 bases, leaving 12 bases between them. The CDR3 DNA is TGCGCCAGCAGCAAGAGCGGACCTCAAGAGACCCAGTACTTC. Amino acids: CASSKSGPQETQYF.

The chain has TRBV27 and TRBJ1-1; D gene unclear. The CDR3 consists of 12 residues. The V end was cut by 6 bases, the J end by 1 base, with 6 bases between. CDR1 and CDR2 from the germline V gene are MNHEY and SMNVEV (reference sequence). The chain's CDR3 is CASSPGNTEAFF. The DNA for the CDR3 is TGTGCCAGCAGCCCAGGGAACACTGAAGCTTTCTTT.

The CDR3 DNA follows: TGTGCCAGTAGTTGGAGGGGGCTGGATACGCAGTATTTT. Translation: CASSWRGLDTQYF. V is TRBV19 and J is TRBJ2-3; D might be TRBD1 (7 bases). The CDR3 covers 13 residues. V was clipped by 5 bases and J by 6 bases, with 12 bases between them. Germline V gene sequence: CDR1 LNHDA, CDR2 SQIVND (reference sequence). Complete variable domain (other parts from reference TRBV19 and TRBJ2-3): DGGITQSPKYLFRKEGQNVTLSCEQNLNHDAMYWYRQDPGQGLRLIYYSQIVNDFQKGDIAEGYSVSREKKESFPLTVTSAQKNPTAFYLCASSWRGLDTQYFGPGTRLTVL.

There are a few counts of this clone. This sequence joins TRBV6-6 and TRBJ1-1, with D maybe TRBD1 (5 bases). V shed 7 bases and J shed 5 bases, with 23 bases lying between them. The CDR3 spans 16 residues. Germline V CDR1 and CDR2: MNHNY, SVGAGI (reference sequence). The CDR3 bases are TGTGCCAGCATTCCCTTGGAGGGGTTAATAAGAACTGAAGCTTTCTTT. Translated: CASIPLEGLIRTEAFF.

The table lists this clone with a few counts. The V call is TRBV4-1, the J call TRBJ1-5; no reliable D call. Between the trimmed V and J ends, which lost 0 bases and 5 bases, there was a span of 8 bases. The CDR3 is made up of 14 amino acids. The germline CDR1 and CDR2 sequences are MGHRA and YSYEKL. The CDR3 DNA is TGCGCCAGCAGCCAAGAGAATCGGGATCAGCCCCAGCATTTT. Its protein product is CASSQENRDQPQHF.

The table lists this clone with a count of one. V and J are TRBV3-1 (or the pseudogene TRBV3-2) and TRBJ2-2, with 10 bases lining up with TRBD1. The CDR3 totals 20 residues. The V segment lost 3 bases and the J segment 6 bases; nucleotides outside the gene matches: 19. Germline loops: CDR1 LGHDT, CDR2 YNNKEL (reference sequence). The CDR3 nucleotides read TGTGCCAGCAGCCACACGGTGTCATTTGGGACAGGGGTTACTCCCGGGGAGCTGTTTTTT. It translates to CASSHTVSFGTGVTPGELFF.

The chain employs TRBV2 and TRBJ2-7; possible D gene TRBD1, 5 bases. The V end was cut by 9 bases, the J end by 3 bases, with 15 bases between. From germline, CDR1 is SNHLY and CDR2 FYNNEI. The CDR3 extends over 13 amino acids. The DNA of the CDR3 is TGTGCCAGTCAATTAGGGGAAATCTACGAGCAGTACGTC. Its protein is CASQLGEIYEQYV.

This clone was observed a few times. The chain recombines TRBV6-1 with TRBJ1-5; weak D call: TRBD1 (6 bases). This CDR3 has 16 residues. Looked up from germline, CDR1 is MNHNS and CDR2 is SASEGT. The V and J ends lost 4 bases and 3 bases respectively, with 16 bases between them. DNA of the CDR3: TGTGCCAGCAGTGGACAGGATCGGGGTAACAATCAGCCCCAGCATTTT. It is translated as CASSGQDRGNNQPQHF.

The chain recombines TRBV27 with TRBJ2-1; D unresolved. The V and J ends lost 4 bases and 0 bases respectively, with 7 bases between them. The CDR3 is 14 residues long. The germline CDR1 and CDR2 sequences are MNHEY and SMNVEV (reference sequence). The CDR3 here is CASSYRASYNEQFF. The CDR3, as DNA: TGTGCCAGCAGTTACAGAGCCTCCTACAATGAGCAGTTCTTC.

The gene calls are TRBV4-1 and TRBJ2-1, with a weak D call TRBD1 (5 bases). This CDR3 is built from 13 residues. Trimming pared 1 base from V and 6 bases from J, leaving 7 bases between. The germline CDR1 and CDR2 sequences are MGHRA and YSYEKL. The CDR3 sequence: CASSQVRGNEQFF. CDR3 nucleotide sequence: TGCGCCAGCAGCCAAGTAAGGGGCAATGAGCAGTTCTTC.

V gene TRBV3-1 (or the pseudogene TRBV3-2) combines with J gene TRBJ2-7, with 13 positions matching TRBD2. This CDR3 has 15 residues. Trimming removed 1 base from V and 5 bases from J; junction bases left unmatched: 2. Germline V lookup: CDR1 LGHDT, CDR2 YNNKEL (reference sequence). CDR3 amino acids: CASSQGGLAGNEQYV. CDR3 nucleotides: TGTGCCAGCAGCCAAGGGGGACTAGCGGGAAACGAGCAGTACGTC.

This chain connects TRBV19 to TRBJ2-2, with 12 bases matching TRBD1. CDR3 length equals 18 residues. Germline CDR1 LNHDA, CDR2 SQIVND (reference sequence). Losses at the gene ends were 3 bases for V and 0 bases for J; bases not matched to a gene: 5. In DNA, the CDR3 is TGTGCCAGTAGTATCGGGGGACAGGGGGCTTCGAACACCGGGGAGCTGTTTTTT. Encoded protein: CASSIGGQGASNTGELFF.

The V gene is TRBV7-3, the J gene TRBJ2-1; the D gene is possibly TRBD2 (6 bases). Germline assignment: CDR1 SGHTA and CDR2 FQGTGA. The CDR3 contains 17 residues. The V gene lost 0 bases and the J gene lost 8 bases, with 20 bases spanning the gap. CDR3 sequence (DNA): TGTGCCAGCAGCTTAACGAAAAAAGGCGGGACCCTCGATGAGCAGTTCTTC. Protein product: CASSLTKKGGTLDEQFF.

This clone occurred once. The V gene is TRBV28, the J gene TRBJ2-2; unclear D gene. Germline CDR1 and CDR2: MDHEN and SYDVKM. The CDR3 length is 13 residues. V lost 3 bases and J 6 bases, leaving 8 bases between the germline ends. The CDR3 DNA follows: TGTGCCAGCAGTTTCCGGGTCGCCGGGGAGCTGTTTTTT. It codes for CASSFRVAGELFF.

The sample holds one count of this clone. The chain's CDR3 is CASSPPGQSNSPLHF. The CDR3 bases are TGTGCCAGCAGCCCCCCGGGACAGAGCAATTCACCCCTCCACTTT. The V call is TRBV3-1 (or the pseudogene TRBV3-2), the J call TRBJ1-6; TRBD1 agrees at 7 bases. The V segment lost 4 bases and the J segment 7 bases; nucleotides outside the gene matches: 7. Germline assignment: CDR1 LGHDT and CDR2 YNNKEL (reference sequence). The CDR3 totals 15 residues.

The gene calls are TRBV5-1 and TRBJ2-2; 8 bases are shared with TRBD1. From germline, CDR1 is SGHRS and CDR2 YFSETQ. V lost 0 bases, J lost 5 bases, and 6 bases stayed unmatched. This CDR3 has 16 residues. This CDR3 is CASSLDRGSRTGELFF. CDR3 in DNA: TGCGCCAGCAGCTTGGACAGGGGGTCGAGGACCGGGGAGCTGTTTTTT. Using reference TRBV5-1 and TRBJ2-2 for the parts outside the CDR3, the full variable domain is KAGVTQTPRYLIKTRGQQVTLSCSPISGHRSVSWYQQTPGQGLQFLFEYFSETQRNKGNFPGRFSGRQFSNSRSEMNVSTLELGDSALYLCASSLDRGSRTGELFFGEGSRLTVL.

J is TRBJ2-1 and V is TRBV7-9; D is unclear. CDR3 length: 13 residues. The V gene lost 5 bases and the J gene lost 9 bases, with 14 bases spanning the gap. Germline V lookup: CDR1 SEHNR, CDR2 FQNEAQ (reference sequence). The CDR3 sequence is CASSPLMGLEQFF. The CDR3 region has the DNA TGTGCCAGCAGCCCTCTCATGGGCCTTGAGCAGTTCTTC.

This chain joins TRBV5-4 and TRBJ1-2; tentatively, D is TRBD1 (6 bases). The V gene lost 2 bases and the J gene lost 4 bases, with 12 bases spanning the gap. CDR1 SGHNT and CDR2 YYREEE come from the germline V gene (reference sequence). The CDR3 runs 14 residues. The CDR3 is CASSLPGQLYGYTF. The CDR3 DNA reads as TGTGCCAGCAGCTTACCAGGACAGCTCTATGGCTACACCTTC.